This entry concerns a single T cell receptor beta chain. Its specificity is not known. Looked up from germline, CDR1 is SGHVS and CDR2 is FNYEAQ. V was cut by 6 bases and J by 0 bases, with 15 bases left in between. The CDR3 runs to 16 residues. The sample comes from a study of cytomegalovirus exposure and HLA in healthy donors. Study in general: Genetic ancestry analysis placed around 76% of the 398 donors that were genotyped in the Caucasian-associated cluster.

13 Jbeta primers and 60 Vbeta primers were used for the PCR. The protocol was immunoSEQ multiplex PCR, while the TCRdb copy is restricted to in-frame clones and leaves out a portion. The sample lists a few hundred thousand clones; about 80% were seen once. General study results and limits: A later analysis showed TCR association rates differing by HLA locus, peaking at DRB1 and lowest at HLA-C. In vitro confirmation showed a few CMV-associated chains to be CMV antigen specific. Data from an earlier analysis indicated that most TCR beta V segments were productive either about 90% or about 30% of the time.

The specimen sequenced was PBMCs. The chain carries TRBV7-6 and TRBJ2-1; perhaps TRBD1 as D (5 bases). The clonotype comes from a girl aged 2 to 10 in good health and CMV-seronegative. The CDR3 loop is CASSQGGLSSYNEQFF. The CDR3 DNA sequence: TGTGCCAGCAGTCAGGGCGGTTTGAGCTCCTACAATGAGCAGTTCTTC. The full variable domain, in which reference TRBV7-6 and TRBJ2-1 provide the parts outside the CDR3, is GAGVSQSPRYKVTKRGQDVALRCDPISGHVSLYWYRQALGQGPEFLTYFNYEAQQDKSGLPNDRFSAERPEGSISTLTIQRTEQRDSAMYRCASSQGGLSSYNEQFFGPGTRLTVL.